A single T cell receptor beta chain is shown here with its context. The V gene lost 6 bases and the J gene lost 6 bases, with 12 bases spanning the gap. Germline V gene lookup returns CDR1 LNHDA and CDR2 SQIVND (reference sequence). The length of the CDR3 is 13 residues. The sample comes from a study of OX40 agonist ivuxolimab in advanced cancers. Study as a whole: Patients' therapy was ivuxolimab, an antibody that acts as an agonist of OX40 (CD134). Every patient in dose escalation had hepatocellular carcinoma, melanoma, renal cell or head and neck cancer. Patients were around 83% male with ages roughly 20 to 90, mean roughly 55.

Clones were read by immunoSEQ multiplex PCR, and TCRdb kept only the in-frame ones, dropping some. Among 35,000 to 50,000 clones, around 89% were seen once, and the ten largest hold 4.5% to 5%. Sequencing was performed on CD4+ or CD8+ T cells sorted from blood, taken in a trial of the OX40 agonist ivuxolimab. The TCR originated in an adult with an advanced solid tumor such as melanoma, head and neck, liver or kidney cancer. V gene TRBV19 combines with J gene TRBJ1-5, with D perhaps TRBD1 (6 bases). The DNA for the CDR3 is TGTGCCAGTAGCGAGGGGGTAGGTCAGCCCCAGCATTTT. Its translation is CASSEGVGQPQHF.